This passage covers 8 T cell receptor beta chains from one sample sequenced in a study of Ad26.COV2.S vaccination and SARS-CoV-2 variants. Libraries were prepared by immunoSEQ multiplex PCR; TCRdb keeps only in-frame clonotypes and omits some of them. The profile shows a few hundred thousand clones, around 88% of them singletons. Treatment indicated: roughly 19 received Ad26.COV2.S at low or high dose, single or two shots; 5 received placebo; per-sample allocation not given. Sample collection was performed on day 63 after the first vaccine or placebo injection. The sequencing used peripheral blood, collected in a trial of Ad26.COV2.S vaccine versus placebo. These receptor sequences come from a person between 18 and 59 years old who received the Ad26.COV2.S COVID-19 vaccine or a placebo.

The chain combines TRBV5-1 with TRBJ2-3; 12 bases align to TRBD2. V lost 2 bases and J lost 0; bases outside the gene matches: 7. CDR1 is SGHRS and CDR2 is YFSETQ in the germline V gene. This CDR3 has 18 amino acids. CDR3 protein: CASSLGTSGGTSTDTQYF. As DNA, the CDR3 is TGCGCCAGCAGCTTAGGAACTAGCGGGGGGACTAGCACAGATACGCAGTATTTT.

This sequence joins TRBV7-2 and TRBJ1-6; D uncertain. This CDR3 region has 14 residues. Germline V gene lookup returns CDR1 SGHTA and CDR2 FQGNSA. Trimming shortened V by 2 bases and J by 6 bases, and 8 bases separated the two germline ends. The CDR3 nucleotides read TGTGCCAGCAGCTTAAGCCAGATTAATTCACCCCTCCACTTT. Its translation is CASSLSQINSPLHF.

This clone was counted only a few times. The chain couples TRBV28 to TRBJ1-5; D gene uncertain. CDR1 is MDHEN and CDR2 is SYDVKM in the germline V gene. The V gene lost 4 bases and the J gene lost 9 bases, with 7 bases spanning the gap. This CDR3 region has 11 residues. CDR3 in DNA: TGTGCCAGCAGTTCCCTGACGCCCCAGCATTTT. Its translation: CASSSLTPQHF.

The CDR3 loop reads CASSTGGGGTEAFF. For the CDR3, the DNA is TGTGCCAGTAGTACAGGGGGCGGGGGCACTGAAGCTTTCTTT. This chain joins TRBV19 and TRBJ1-1; the match to TRBD1 covers 8 bases. The CDR3 is made up of 14 amino acids. Germline CDR1 LNHDA, CDR2 SQIVND (reference sequence). V trimming: 4 bases; J trimming: 4 bases; junction bases outside the gene matches: 5.

The chain couples TRBV5-4 to TRBJ2-3; 7 bases agree with TRBD2. Germline V gene sequence: CDR1 SGHNT, CDR2 YYREEE (reference sequence). The CDR3 loop spans 16 amino acids. V shed 4 bases and J 2 bases; nucleotides not matched to a gene: 10. The CDR3 sequence is CASSPAGAGFTDTQYF. Written as DNA, the CDR3 is TGTGCCAGCAGCCCCGCTGGAGCGGGGTTCACAGATACGCAGTATTTT.

The chain links TRBV5-4 to TRBJ2-1; TRBD2 matches 10 bases. Germline V gene lookup returns CDR1 SGHNT and CDR2 YYREEE (reference sequence). This CDR3 contains 17 residues. V dropped 4 bases and J dropped 7; count of bases not matched to a gene: 14. The CDR3 loop is CASSPGLAVPVGNEQFF. CDR3 DNA: TGTGCCAGCAGCCCCGGACTAGCGGTCCCGGTGGGGAATGAGCAGTTCTTC.

Of note for this clone: The identical CDR3 is also encoded by other nucleotide sequences in the sample. V and J are TRBV4-2 and TRBJ2-1; D gene unclear. Trimming took 2 bases from V and 3 from J, leaving 2 bases between them. The length of the CDR3 is 12 residues. Looked up from germline, CDR1 is LGHNA and CDR2 is YNFKEQ. Here the CDR3 reads CASSQYYNEQFF. In nucleotides, the CDR3 is TGTGCCAGCAGCCAATACTACAATGAGCAGTTCTTC.

V usage is TRBV4-3 and J usage is TRBJ1-1; D not certain. V was cut by 0 bases and J by 10 bases, with 12 bases left in between. Germline assignment: CDR1 LGHNA and CDR2 YSLEER. The CDR3 consists of 13 residues. CDR3 sequence reads: CASSQDRVRPAFF. The CDR3 DNA reads as TGCGCCAGCAGCCAAGATAGAGTTAGGCCAGCTTTCTTT.